The rows below give T cell receptor beta chains drawn from one sample of a study of T-cell memory formation after mild COVID-19. TCRdb reanalysed the 5' RACE reads using MiXCR and keeps one entry per CDR3 protein. The repertoire holds approximately 580,000 distinct CDR3 sequences, with roughly 20% as singletons. Material: PBMCs or a T cell subset sorted from them (not recorded which). The receptors come from an adult woman who had mild COVID-19 (a few samples of this study predate the infection). Cell type and time point are not known. Each CDR3 is given with its conserved first and last residue. D genes are given only for firm matches. Some rows have no size entry. The others give once, few or many, or a class for an expanded clone.

size: -
D: -
V: TRBV5-1
J: TRBJ2-2
DNA: TGCGCCAGCAGCTTGAATTGGGGAACCGGGGAGCTGTTTTTT
CDR3: CASSLNWGTGELFF

size: -
D: TRBD1
V: TRBV20-1
J: TRBJ1-5
DNA: TGCAGTGCTAGAGCGGGGGGACAGGGGGCACAGCCCCAGCATTTT
CDR3: CSARAGGQGAQPQHF

size: few
D: -
V: TRBV7-9
J: TRBJ1-1
DNA: TGTGCCAGCGAACCTTGGGGGGGCGCCATGAACACTGAAGCTTTCTTT
CDR3: CASEPWGGAMNTEAFF

size: -
D: -
V: TRBV6-5
J: TRBJ2-2
DNA: TGTGCCAGCAGTTACGCCGATCCCGGGGACACCGGGGAGCTGTTTTTT
CDR3: CASSYADPGDTGELFF

size: -
D: TRBD1
V: TRBV30
J: TRBJ2-7
DNA: TGTGCCTGGAGTCCAGGGGGATCTCTATACGAGCAGTACTTC
CDR3: CAWSPGGSLYEQYF

size: few
D: -
V: TRBV5-1
J: TRBJ1-4
DNA: TGCGCCAGCAGCTTGGCAGTCGGGGGTCAGATTAATGAAAAACTGTTTTTT
CDR3: CASSLAVGGQINEKLFF

size: few
D: TRBD2
V: TRBV6-2/TRBV6-3
J: TRBJ2-7
DNA: TGTGCCAGCAGTTACTGGGGACTAGCGGGAGTTGACGAGCAGTACTTC
CDR3: CASSYWGLAGVDEQYF

size: few
D: TRBD2
V: TRBV2
J: TRBJ2-1
DNA: TGTGCCATCCTAGCGGGGAGGAATTCCTACAATGAGCAGTTCTTC
CDR3: CAILAGRNSYNEQFF

size: few
D: -
V: TRBV19
J: TRBJ2-7
DNA: TGTGCCAGTAGTATCGGACCTTCCTACGAGCAGTACTTC
CDR3: CASSIGPSYEQYF

size: -
D: -
V: TRBV5-4
J: TRBJ1-5
DNA: TGTGCCAGCAGCTTATGGGATAGCAATCAGCCCCAGCATTTT
CDR3: CASSLWDSNQPQHF

size: many
D: TRBD2
V: TRBV18
J: TRBJ2-7
DNA: TGTGCCAGCTCCCCGGGACTAGCGAGAAACGAGCAGTACTTC
CDR3: CASSPGLARNEQYF

size: -
D: -
V: TRBV24-1
J: TRBJ1-2
DNA: TGTGCCACCAGTGATTCGGCCATAAGTGTGTTGGGTGGCTACACCTTC
CDR3: CATSDSAISVLGGYTF

size: many
D: TRBD1
V: TRBV19
J: TRBJ2-5
DNA: TGTGCCAGTAGTAAGGACAGGGTGGAGACCCAGTACTTC
CDR3: CASSKDRVETQYF

size: -
D: -
V: TRBV6-6
J: TRBJ1-2
DNA: TGTGCCAGCAGTCAAACCCCCAGGGACGGCGGCTACACCTTC
CDR3: CASSQTPRDGGYTF

size: few
D: TRBD1
V: TRBV15
J: TRBJ2-4
DNA: TGTGCCACCAGCAGAGGCACACAACAGGGGGCAGCCAAAAACATTCAGTACTTC
CDR3: CATSRGTQQGAAKNIQYF

size: few
D: -
V: TRBV12-3/TRBV12-4
J: TRBJ2-5
DNA: TGTGCCAGCGCAACCCCGGAGGGGGGAGTGGAGACCCAGTACTTC
CDR3: CASATPEGGVETQYF

size: few
D: -
V: TRBV29-1
J: TRBJ2-7
DNA: TGCAGCGTTGGCCTGGTAGGCTCCTACGAGCAGTACTTC
CDR3: CSVGLVGSYEQYF

size: -
D: -
V: TRBV20-1
J: TRBJ2-5
DNA: TGCAGTGCTAGGCAGGTATCTCAAGAGACCCAGTACTTC
CDR3: CSARQVSQETQYF

size: -
D: -
V: TRBV5-1
J: TRBJ2-1
DNA: TGCGCCAGCAGCTTGGCCTCGGGGTTTTACAATGAGCAGTTCTTC
CDR3: CASSLASGFYNEQFF

size: -
D: -
V: TRBV30
J: TRBJ1-1
DNA: TGTGCCTGGAGTGTACAAGGTGTCAGGGGCACTGAAGCTTTCTTT
CDR3: CAWSVQGVRGTEAFF

size: many
D: -
V: TRBV5-1
J: TRBJ2-7
DNA: TGCGCCAGCAGTGGGGAGTACGAGCAGTACTTC
CDR3: CASSGEYEQYF

size: few
D: -
V: TRBV19
J: TRBJ2-1
DNA: TGTGCCAGTAGTCCCGGGGAGAATGAGCAGTTCTTC
CDR3: CASSPGENEQFF

size: -
D: -
V: TRBV7-9
J: TRBJ2-3
DNA: TGTGCCAGCAGGGGAGTGCGGAGCACAGATACGCAGTATTTT
CDR3: CASRGVRSTDTQYF

size: -
D: TRBD1
V: TRBV6-5
J: TRBJ2-7
DNA: TGTGCCAGCAGTGTAGGCCGGGACAGGGACCCCTACGAGCAGTACTTC
CDR3: CASSVGRDRDPYEQYF

size: -
D: -
V: TRBV5-4
J: TRBJ1-3
DNA: TGTGCCAGCACCGACGGGGGGATCGGCGGAAACACCATATATTTT
CDR3: CASTDGGIGGNTIYF

size: -
D: -
V: TRBV18
J: TRBJ2-5
DNA: TGTGCCAGCTCACCAGCCAGGGGAAGGGAGACCCAGTACTTC
CDR3: CASSPARGRETQYF

size: few
D: TRBD2
V: TRBV2
J: TRBJ2-7
DNA: TGTGCCAGCAGGACTAGCGGGAGTTCCTACGAGCAGTACTTC
CDR3: CASRTSGSSYEQYF

size: -
D: TRBD2
V: TRBV24-1
J: TRBJ2-3
DNA: TGTGCCACCAGTGCCAGCGGACTAGCGGGAGGCAAAAATACGCAGTATTTT
CDR3: CATSASGLAGGKNTQYF

size: -
D: -
V: TRBV11-2
J: TRBJ2-1
DNA: TGTGCCAGCAGCAAGGAAGGATACAATGAGCAGTTCTTC
CDR3: CASSKEGYNEQFF

size: few
D: -
V: TRBV5-4
J: TRBJ2-3
DNA: TGTGCCAGCAGCTTGCGGCCGGGCGGGAATACAGATACGCAGTATTTT
CDR3: CASSLRPGGNTDTQYF

size: -
D: TRBD1
V: TRBV27
J: TRBJ1-1
DNA: TGTGCCAGCGTCGGGACAGGATCGTACCCGAACACTGAAGCTTTCTTT
CDR3: CASVGTGSYPNTEAFF

size: few
D: -
V: TRBV2
J: TRBJ2-5
DNA: TGTGCCAGCAGTGAATTGGGGGCCGGAGGGGAGACCCAGTACTTC
CDR3: CASSELGAGGETQYF

size: -
D: -
V: TRBV4-2
J: TRBJ2-1
DNA: TGTGCCAGCAGCCCCCCGGGGGCGGGATTGAATGAGCAGTTCTTC
CDR3: CASSPPGAGLNEQFF

size: -
D: -
V: TRBV5-1
J: TRBJ2-3
DNA: TGCGCCAGCAGTCGGTTCGCGGGGCTTGAAAACACAGATACGCAGTATTTT
CDR3: CASSRFAGLENTDTQYF

size: few
D: -
V: TRBV12-3/TRBV12-4
J: TRBJ2-1
DNA: TGTGCCAGCAGGGTTGGGACCGGGATTTACAATGAGCAGTTCTTC
CDR3: CASRVGTGIYNEQFF

size: -
D: -
V: TRBV19
J: TRBJ2-3
DNA: TGTGCCAGTAGTATAGGTCTGGCAGATACGCAGTATTTT
CDR3: CASSIGLADTQYF

size: -
D: TRBD2
V: TRBV5-1
J: TRBJ2-3
DNA: TGCGCCAGCAGCTACAGACTAGCGGGGCGAGATACGCAGTATTTT
CDR3: CASSYRLAGRDTQYF